The count of the clone carrying this TCR beta chain is one. The CDR3 has 14 residues. J gave up 6 bases and V 5 bases, and 5 bases lay outside the gene matches. Germline CDR1 is MDHEN and CDR2 is SYDVKM. Source study methods: Counts of nucleated cells, estimated from reference gene primer amplification, were obtained. Assay: immunoSEQ multiplex PCR; the TCRdb copy retains only in-frame clones and omits some. The V and J calls and clone size were taken over from that table, and D and trimming were inferred from the DNA. This table holds 250,000 to 400,000 clones, about nine tenths found once. This sample is part of a study of blood T cell repertoires in COVID-19. The overall study: Acute and convalescent COVID-19 specimens originated in the United States, Italy and Spain. Nucleic acid was either cDNA or gDNA, and it came from T cells, B-cell-depleted T cells, or PBMCs.

Seattle patients were enrolled during active infection and followed longitudinally. The chain is built from TRBV28 and TRBJ1-5, with TRBD1 identical over 9 bases. The sequence came from a woman aged 25 to 45 with COVID-19, enrolled during active disease. The sequencing input was peripheral blood. CDR3 sequence (DNA): TGTGCCAGCAGTCTCACAGGGGGCGGTCAGCCCCAGCATTTT. It yields the protein CASSLTGGGQPQHF. Based on the CDR3 plus reference TRBV28 and TRBJ1-5, the full variable domain is DVKVTQSSRYLVKRTGEKVFLECVQDMDHENMFWYRQDPGLGLRLIYFSYDVKMKEKGDIPEGYSVSREKKERFSLILESASTNQTSMYLCASSLTGGGQPQHFGDGTRLSIL.